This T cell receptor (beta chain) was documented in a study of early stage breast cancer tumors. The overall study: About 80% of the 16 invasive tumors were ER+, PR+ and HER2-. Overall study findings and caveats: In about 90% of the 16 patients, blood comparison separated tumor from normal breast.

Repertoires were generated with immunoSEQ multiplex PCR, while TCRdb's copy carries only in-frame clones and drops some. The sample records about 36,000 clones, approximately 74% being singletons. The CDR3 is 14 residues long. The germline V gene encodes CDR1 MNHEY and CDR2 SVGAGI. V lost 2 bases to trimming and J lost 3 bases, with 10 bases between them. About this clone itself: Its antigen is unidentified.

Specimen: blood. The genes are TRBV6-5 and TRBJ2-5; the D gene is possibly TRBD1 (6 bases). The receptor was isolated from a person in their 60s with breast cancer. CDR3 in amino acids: CASSYGTPKETQYF. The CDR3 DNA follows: TGTGCCAGCAGTTACGGGACACCTAAAGAGACCCAGTACTTC.